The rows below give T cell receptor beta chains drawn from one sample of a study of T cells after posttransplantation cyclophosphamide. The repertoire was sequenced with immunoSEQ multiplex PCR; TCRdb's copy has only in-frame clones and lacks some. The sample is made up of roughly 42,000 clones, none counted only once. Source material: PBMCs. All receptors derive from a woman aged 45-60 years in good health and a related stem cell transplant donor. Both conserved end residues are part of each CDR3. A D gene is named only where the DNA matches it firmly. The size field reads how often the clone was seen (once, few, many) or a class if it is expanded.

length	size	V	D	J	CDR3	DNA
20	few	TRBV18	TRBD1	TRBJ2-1	CASSPLGTAKGDGSYNEQFF	TGTGCCAGCTCACCACTCGGGACAGCTAAGGGAGATGGCTCCTACAATGAGCAGTTCTTC
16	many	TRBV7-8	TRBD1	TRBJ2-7	CASSFRPDRERDEQYF	TGTGCCAGCAGCTTCCGACCGGACAGGGAACGCGACGAGCAGTACTTC
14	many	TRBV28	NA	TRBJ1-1	CASSSPGKASEAFF	TGTGCCAGCAGTTCCCCAGGCAAGGCATCTGAAGCTTTCTTT
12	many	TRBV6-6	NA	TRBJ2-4	CATRIKRDIQYF	TGTGCCACCAGAATTAAGCGCGACATTCAGTACTTC
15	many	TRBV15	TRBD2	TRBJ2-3	CATSRLAGVGDTQYF	TGTGCCACCAGCAGACTAGCGGGGGTAGGAGATACGCAGTATTTT
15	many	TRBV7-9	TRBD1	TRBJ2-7	CASSFRDRGDYEQYF	TGTGCCAGCAGCTTCCGGGACAGGGGAGACTACGAGCAGTACTTC
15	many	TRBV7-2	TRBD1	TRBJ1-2	CASSPSGQANYGYTF	TGTGCCAGCAGCCCTTCGGGACAGGCTAACTATGGCTACACCTTC
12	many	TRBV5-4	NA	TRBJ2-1	CASSGADHEQFF	TGTGCCAGCAGCGGAGCAGACCATGAGCAGTTCTTC
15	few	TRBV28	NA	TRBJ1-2	CASSLLTQGRMRYTF	TGTGCCAGCAGTTTATTGACCCAGGGCCGGATGCGCTACACCTTC
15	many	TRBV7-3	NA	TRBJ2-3	CASSPQGNPTDTQYF	TGTGCCAGCAGCCCCCAGGGAAATCCCACAGATACGCAGTATTTT
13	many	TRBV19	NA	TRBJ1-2	CASSRGGTYGYTF	TGTGCCAGTAGCCGGGGAGGGACCTATGGCTACACCTTC
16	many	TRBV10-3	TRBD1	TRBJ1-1	CAIRDDQSGTGRMAFF	TGTGCCATCAGAGATGATCAATCCGGGACAGGGCGGATGGCTTTCTTT
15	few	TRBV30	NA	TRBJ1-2	CAWSDKHGGTYGYTF	TGTGCCTGGAGTGATAAACATGGAGGGACCTATGGCTACACCTTC
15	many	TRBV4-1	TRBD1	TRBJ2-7	CASSQDAGQGHEQYF	TGCGCCAGCAGCCAAGACGCGGGACAGGGACACGAGCAGTACTTC
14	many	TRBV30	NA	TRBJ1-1	CAWSVLSGETEAFF	TGTGCCTGGAGTGTACTGTCAGGGGAGACTGAAGCTTTCTTT
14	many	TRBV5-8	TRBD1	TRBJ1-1	CASSRGQGAAEAFF	TGTGCCAGCAGCCGCGGACAGGGGGCGGCTGAAGCTTTCTTT
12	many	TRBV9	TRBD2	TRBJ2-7	CASSRGGNEQYF	TGTGCCAGCAGCCGGGGGGGGAACGAGCAGTACTTC